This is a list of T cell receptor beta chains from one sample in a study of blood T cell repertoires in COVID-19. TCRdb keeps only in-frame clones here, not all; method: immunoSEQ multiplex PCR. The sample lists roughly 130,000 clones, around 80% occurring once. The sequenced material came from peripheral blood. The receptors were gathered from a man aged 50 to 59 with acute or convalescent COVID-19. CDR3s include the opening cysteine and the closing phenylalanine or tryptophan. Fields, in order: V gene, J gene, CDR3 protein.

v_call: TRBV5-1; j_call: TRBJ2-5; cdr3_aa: CASSLIAGQKETQYF
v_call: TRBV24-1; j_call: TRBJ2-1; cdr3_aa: CATSDSRYNEQFF
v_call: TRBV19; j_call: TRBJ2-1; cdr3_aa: CASSIRLAGGNEQFF
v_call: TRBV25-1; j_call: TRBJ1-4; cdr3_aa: CASRADLTGVSEKLFF
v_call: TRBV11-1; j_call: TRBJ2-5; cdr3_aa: CASSLGGGVAETQYF
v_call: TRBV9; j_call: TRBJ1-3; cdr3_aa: CASSVLQGGQGGGSNTIYF
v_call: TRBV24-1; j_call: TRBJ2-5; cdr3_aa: CATSDPDRGETQYF
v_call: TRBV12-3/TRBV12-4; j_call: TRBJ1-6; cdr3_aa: CASSGGGHLHF
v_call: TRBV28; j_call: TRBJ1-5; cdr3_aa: CASSLRGQGRQPQHF
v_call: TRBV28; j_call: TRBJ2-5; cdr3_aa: CASSDFSGLETQYF
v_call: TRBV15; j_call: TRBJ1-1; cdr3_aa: CATSRETENTEAFF
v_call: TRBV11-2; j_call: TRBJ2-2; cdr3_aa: CASSFQLNTGELFF
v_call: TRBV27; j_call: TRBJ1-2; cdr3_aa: CASSLTYGQGDGYTF
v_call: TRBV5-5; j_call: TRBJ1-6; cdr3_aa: CASSLTGREPYNSPLHF
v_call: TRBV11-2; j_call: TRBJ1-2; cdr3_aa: CASSMAGTGFYGYTF
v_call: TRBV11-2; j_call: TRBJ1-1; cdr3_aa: CASSSPREGTEAFF
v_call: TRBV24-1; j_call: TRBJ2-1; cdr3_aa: CATSDLPTHSRDRDLVGSYNEQFF
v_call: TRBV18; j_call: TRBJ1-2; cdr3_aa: CASSPPGTGFYGYTF
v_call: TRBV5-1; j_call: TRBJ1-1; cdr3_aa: CASSQRDRENTEAFF
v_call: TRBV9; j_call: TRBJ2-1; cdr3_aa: CASSVQRTGEQFF
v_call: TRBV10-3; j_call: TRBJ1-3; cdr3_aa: CAISSDRGSGNTIYF
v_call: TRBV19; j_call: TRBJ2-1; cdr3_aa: CASSRLSGGAYNEQFF
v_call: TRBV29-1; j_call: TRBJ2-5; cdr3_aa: CSVHSGGAETQYF
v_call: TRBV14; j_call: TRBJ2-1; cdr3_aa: CASSQMNKGGNEQFF
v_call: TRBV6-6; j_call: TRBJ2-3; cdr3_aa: CASSPTGAWDTQYF
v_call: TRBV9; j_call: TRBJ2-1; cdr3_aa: CASSVGLAGGQGNEQFF
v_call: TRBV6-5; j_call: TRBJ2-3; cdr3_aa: CASTRRGGYTDTQYF
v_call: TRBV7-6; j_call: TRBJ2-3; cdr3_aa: CASSSLAGDTDTQYF
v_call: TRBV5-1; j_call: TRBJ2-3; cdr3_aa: CASSFGQGFTDTQYF
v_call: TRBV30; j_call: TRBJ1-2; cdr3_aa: CAWSDQLGPHSGYTF
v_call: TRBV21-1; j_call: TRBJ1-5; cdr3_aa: CASKTTGGLGYSNQPQHF
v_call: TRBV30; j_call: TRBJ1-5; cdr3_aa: CAWSVPGGLGNQPQHF
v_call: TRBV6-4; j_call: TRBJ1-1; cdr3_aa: CASSIGAGTEAFF
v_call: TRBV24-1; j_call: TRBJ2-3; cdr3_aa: CATSDSGVSTDTQYF
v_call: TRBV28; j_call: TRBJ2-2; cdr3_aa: CASSLAGANTGELFF
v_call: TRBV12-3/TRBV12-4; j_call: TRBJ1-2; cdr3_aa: CASSLGGPGYTF
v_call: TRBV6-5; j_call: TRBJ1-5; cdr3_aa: CASRPGQGRQPQHF
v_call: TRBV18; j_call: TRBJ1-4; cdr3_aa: CASSVYSVESNEKLFF
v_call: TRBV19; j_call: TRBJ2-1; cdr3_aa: CASSTRGTAGYNEQFF
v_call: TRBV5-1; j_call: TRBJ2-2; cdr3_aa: CASSGRTGGATLRELFF
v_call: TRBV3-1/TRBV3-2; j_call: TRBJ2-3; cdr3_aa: CASSQGRTSTDTQYF
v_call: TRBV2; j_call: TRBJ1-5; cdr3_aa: CASSDLGPEPQHF
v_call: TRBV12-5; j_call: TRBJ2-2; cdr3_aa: CASGLGAGNTGELFF
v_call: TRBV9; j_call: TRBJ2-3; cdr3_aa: CASSVGTSGGRDTQYF
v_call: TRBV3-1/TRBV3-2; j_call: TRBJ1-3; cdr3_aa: CASSQGRSSGNTIYF
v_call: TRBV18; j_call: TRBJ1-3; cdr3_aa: CASSHSGLGSGNTIYF
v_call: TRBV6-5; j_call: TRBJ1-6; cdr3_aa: CASSDRFNSPLHF
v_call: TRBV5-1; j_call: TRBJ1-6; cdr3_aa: CASPRRVSSSPLHF
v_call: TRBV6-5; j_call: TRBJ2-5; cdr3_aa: CASSYGAGAETQYF
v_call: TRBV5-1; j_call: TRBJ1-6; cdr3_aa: CASSLGAVNSPLHF
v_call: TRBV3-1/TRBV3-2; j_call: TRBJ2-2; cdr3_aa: CASSRIQDTNTGELFF
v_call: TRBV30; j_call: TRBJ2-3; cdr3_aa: CAWSVAGFGGSSTDTQYF
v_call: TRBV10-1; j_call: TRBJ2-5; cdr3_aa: CASSEAGVRETQYF
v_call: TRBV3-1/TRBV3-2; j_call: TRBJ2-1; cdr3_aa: CASSQDLQTHNEQFF
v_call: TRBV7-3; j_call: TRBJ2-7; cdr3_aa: CASSPLGGANEQYF
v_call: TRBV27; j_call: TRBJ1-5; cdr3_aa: CASRKDRGRQPQHF
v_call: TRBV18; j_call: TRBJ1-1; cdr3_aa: CASSLKGQGANTEAFF
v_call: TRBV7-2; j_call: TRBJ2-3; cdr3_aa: CASSLTGTSETDTQYF
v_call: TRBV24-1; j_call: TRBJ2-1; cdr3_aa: CATSDSGTGARYNEQFF
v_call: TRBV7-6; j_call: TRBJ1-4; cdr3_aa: CASSLGQGEKLFF